One sample yielded the 21 T cell receptor beta chains listed below, sequenced in a study of monozygotic twins with inflammatory bowel disease. Reanalyzing the 5' RACE reads, TCRdb keeps one entry per CDR3 protein, without DNA. In total, the table holds over 110,000 distinct CDR3 sequences. Input material: blood. These receptors were taken from a human donor with ulcerative colitis or Crohn's disease, or a healthy co-twin of an affected twin (not recorded which).

V is TRBV6-5 and J is TRBJ1-2; TCRdb selects TRBD1, and the lack of DNA leaves this call unchecked. Germline assignment: CDR1 MNHEY and CDR2 SVGAGI. The CDR3 covers 12 residues. This chain's CDR3 is CASSYNRGGYTF.

V and J are TRBV10-3 and TRBJ1-1; the TCRdb call, TRBD1, lacks DNA for checking. Looked up from germline, CDR1 is ENHRY and CDR2 is SYGVKD. The CDR3 consists of 14 residues. CDR3 amino acids: CAISAQGADTEAFF.

The rearrangement joins TRBV3-1 to TRBJ2-2; the D gene TCRdb calls, TRBD1, cannot be checked with no DNA. This CDR3 is 15 amino acids long. CDR1 is LGHDT and CDR2 is YNNKEL in the germline V gene (reference sequence). The chain's CDR3 is CASRVRGQNTGELFF.

The rearrangement uses TRBV15 and TRBJ2-7; TCRdb proposes TRBD1, but this gene call is untestable without DNA. CDR1 and CDR2 from the germline V gene are LNHNV and YYDKDF (reference sequence). The CDR3 extends over 14 amino acids. CDR3 amino acids: CATSRIQTGVEQYF.

V is TRBV6-5 and J is TRBJ1-2; without DNA, the TCRdb call of TRBD1 cannot be checked. The length of the CDR3 is 14 residues. Germline V gene data show CDR1 as MNHEY and CDR2 as SVGAGI. CDR3 loop: CASSYGRVALGYTF.

The chain links TRBV20-1 to TRBJ2-5; no DNA is available, so the TRBD1 call from TCRdb remains unchecked. Germline CDR1 reads DFQATT; CDR2 reads SNEGSKA (reference sequence). This CDR3 has 11 residues. CDR3 protein: CSASLRGTQYF.

The V gene is TRBV12-3 or TRBV12-4, the J gene TRBJ1-3; the TCRdb call, TRBD1, lacks DNA for checking. This CDR3 is 15 amino acids long. The CDR3 here is CASCLLGGSGNTIYF.

The V and J genes are TRBV12-3 or TRBV12-4 and TRBJ2-7; as DNA is missing, the TRBD1 call by TCRdb cannot be tested. This CDR3 is built from 13 residues. The CDR3 reads CASSLADRGEQYF.

The chain recombines TRBV4-3 with TRBJ2-7. Germline V lookup: CDR1 LGHNA, CDR2 YSLEER. This CDR3 spans 15 amino acids. Here the CDR3 reads CASSHNYASSYEQYF.

V is TRBV4-3 and J is TRBJ2-3; TCRdb outputs TRBD1, but without DNA this stays unchecked. The CDR3 runs to 16 residues. The germline V gene encodes CDR1 LGHNA and CDR2 YSLEER. CDR3 residues: CASSQGVAGGTDTQYF.

This chain joins TRBV18 and TRBJ2-5. Germline V gene data show CDR1 as KGHSH and CDR2 as LQKENI. CDR3 length: 16 amino acids. CDR3 loop: CASSPPTTWYQETQYF.

The rearrangement joins TRBV28 to TRBJ2-7. Germline CDR1 is MDHEN and CDR2 is SYDVKM. This CDR3 contains 15 residues. This CDR3 reads CASSFGGDNSYEQYF.

The chain couples TRBV20-1 to TRBJ2-7; absent DNA, TCRdb's TRBD1 call cannot be checked. CDR1 DFQATT and CDR2 SNEGSKA come from the germline V gene (reference sequence). The CDR3 totals 14 residues. Here the CDR3 reads CSARPPDGAYEQYF.

This sequence joins TRBV28 and TRBJ2-7; TCRdb proposes TRBD1, but this gene call is untestable without DNA. The germline gives CDR1 MDHEN, CDR2 SYDVKM. The CDR3 consists of 14 residues. This chain's CDR3 is CASIGTPRTYEQYF. The variable domain in full, with the rest retrieved from reference TRBV28 and TRBJ2-7, is DVKVTQSSRYLVKRTGEKVFLECVQDMDHENMFWYRQDPGLGLRLIYFSYDVKMKEKGDIPEGYSVSREKKERFSLILESASTNQTSMYLCASIGTPRTYEQYFGPGTRLTVT.

The chain is built from TRBV20-1 and TRBJ2-2; TCRdb returns TRBD1, unconfirmable since there is no DNA. The length of the CDR3 is 14 residues. The germline CDR1 and CDR2 sequences are DFQATT and SNEGSKA (reference sequence). This CDR3 is CSATRQGAGGELFF.

V gene TRBV4-3 combines with J gene TRBJ2-7; TCRdb proposes TRBD1, but this gene call is untestable without DNA. CDR1 is LGHNA and CDR2 is YSLEER in the germline V gene. CDR3 length: 14 residues. CDR3 region: CASSAVGGSYEQYF.

The genes are TRBV20-1 and TRBJ2-6. The CDR3 spans 14 residues. Germline CDR1 and CDR2: DFQATT and SNEGSKA (reference sequence). The CDR3 reads CSATDPSGANVLTF.

This chain links TRBV20-1 with TRBJ2-1; the D gene TCRdb calls, TRBD1, cannot be checked with no DNA. Per germline, CDR1 DFQATT and CDR2 SNEGSKA (reference sequence). The CDR3 totals 15 residues. This CDR3 reads CSARGVGAGANEQFF.

The V gene is TRBV18, the J gene TRBJ2-7; as DNA is missing, the TRBD1 call by TCRdb cannot be tested. Per the germline V gene, CDR1 is KGHSH and CDR2 is LQKENI. The CDR3 runs 14 residues. CDR3 sequence: CASSPRAGTYEQYF.

The V call is TRBV12-3 or TRBV12-4, the J call TRBJ1-2. The CDR3 is 16 residues long. CDR3 protein: CASSPRSSQAPSGYTF.

The chain has TRBV4-1 and TRBJ2-1; TCRdb outputs TRBD1, but without DNA this stays unchecked. The length of the CDR3 is 15 residues. Germline CDR1 and CDR2: MGHRA and YSYEKL. The CDR3 is CASSPGQGMNNEQFF.